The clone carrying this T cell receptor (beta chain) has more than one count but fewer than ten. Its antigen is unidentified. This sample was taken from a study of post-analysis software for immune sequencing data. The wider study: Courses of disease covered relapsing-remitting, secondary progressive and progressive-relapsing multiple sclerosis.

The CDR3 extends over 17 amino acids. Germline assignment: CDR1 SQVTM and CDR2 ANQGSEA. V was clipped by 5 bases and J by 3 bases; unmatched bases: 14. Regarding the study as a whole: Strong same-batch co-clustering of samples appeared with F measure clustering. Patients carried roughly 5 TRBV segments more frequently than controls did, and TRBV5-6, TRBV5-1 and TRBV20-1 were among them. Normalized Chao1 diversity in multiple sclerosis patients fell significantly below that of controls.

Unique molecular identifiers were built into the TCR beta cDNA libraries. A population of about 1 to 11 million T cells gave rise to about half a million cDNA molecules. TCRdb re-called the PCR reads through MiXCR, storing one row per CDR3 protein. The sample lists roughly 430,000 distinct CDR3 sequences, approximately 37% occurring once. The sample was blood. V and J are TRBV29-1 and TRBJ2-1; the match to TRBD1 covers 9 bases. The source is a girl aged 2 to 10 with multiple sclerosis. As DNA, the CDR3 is TGCAGCGTTTCCCAAGGCGGCCGGGACAGGGACTACAATGAGCAGTTCTTC. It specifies CSVSQGGRDRDYNEQFF.